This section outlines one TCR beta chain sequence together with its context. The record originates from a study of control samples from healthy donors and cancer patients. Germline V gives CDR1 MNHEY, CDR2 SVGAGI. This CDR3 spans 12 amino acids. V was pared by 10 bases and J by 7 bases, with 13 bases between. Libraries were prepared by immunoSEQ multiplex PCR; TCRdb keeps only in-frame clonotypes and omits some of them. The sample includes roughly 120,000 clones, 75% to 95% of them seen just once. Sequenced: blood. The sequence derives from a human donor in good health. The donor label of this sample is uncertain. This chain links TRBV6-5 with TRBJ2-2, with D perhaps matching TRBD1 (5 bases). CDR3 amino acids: CATLEGDGELFF. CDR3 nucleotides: TGTGCCACCCTGGAAGGGGACGGGGAGCTGTTTTTT.